The entry below gives a single T cell receptor (beta chain) sequence along with its context. This clonotype was counted between two and nine times. Its antigen remains unidentified. It has no much larger one-base neighbor in the sample; base qualities were not kept. Libraries were built with PCR. This sample was sequenced with an Illumina HiSeq 2500. Unique molecular identifiers were incorporated into TCR beta cDNA libraries to reduce PCR and sequencing biases. Some 500,000 cDNA molecules were obtained per 1 to 10 million input T cells, so each molecule approximated one T cell. The patient libraries were prepared and sequenced using the same protocol as the earlier healthy control dataset. Samples belonging to the same batch were prepared together, multiplexed and sequenced on a shared HiSeq lane. For the original study's pipeline: MIGEC handled the raw barcoded reads, throwing out single-read molecular identifier groups before consensus assembly and CDR3 extraction. Clonotype tables were post-analysed with VDJtools, normalizing diversity by down-sampling all datasets to the smallest sample size. Repertoire overlap clustering matched CDR3 amino acid but not nucleotide sequences to correct batch-related cross-sample contamination. Clones were called with MiXCR by TCRdb after fastp trimmed the public reads at Q25, and only in-frame beta chains were retained. Entries that share a CDR3 protein sequence are merged under the most common genes and DNA. V and J calls and clone size were set by TCRdb, not the authors. This sample is represented by about 770,000 distinct CDR3 sequences; around 46% of them were singletons. The ten biggest clones cover 4.9% of the sample.

The data were obtained in a study of post-analysis software for immune sequencing data (dated by TCRdb to between 2015 and 2016). Regarding the complete study: The recorded disease courses included relapsing-remitting, secondary progressive and progressive-relapsing multiple sclerosis, and some patients had no subtype annotation. The multiple sclerosis patient repertoires were compared with about a dozen previously published healthy control repertoires from donors aged roughly 6 to 25 years. A subset of samples was prepared in parallel using single-end sample barcoding, then pooled and co-amplified after Illumina adapter ligation. Points the paper makes about the study in general: Multiple sclerosis patients had significantly lower normalized Chao1 diversity than controls, a result that suggests substantial peripheral T-cell clonal expansion. A handful of TRBV segments, including TRBV5-6, TRBV5-1 and TRBV20-1, were significantly more frequent in patients than controls. Direct clustering with F measure revealed strong co-clustering of samples prepared in the same batch, which led to a batch-effect correction. The multiple sclerosis patient group was slightly younger than the control group.

Trimming leaves V shorter by 0 bases and J shorter by 4 bases, with the junction holding 11 bases beyond the gene matches. CDR1 is given as SGHAT and CDR2 as FQNNGV, both from the germline V gene. From cysteine to phenylalanine, the CDR3 is 18 amino acids long. Only the CDR3 DNA is retained, 54 bases long and in frame from the first base. To demonstrate the VDJtools post-analysis software, the study profiled TCR beta repertoires from the peripheral blood of about 13 young patients with multiple sclerosis. The multiple sclerosis patients were children and adolescents ranging in age from 6 to 15 years.

The sequence links TRBV11-2 to TRBJ2-5; 10 central nucleotides agree with TRBD2. The sequencing input was blood. This receptor was identified in a girl between 5 and 17 years old with multiple sclerosis. The encoded CDR3 is CASSLEGRRAGGGETQYF. The nucleotide sequence is given as TGTGCCAGCAGCTTAGAGGGACGGCGAGCGGGAGGGGGAGAGACCCAGTACTTC.